This T cell receptor (beta chain) stems from a study of T-cell reconstitution after alpha-beta-depleted transplantation in children. Germline CDR1 is DFQATT and CDR2 is SNEGSKA (reference sequence). This CDR3 comprises 12 residues. With 5 bases clipped from V and 2 bases from J, the junction kept 2 bases outside the gene matches. In regard to this clonotype: Its antigen is unidentified.

Study outcomes and limitations: The origin of high day-60 TCRbeta diversity in some patients lay in surviving recipient T cells and thymic progenitors. Fresh T-cell production supplied most of the T-cell counts and diversity seen one year after transplant. Expanded clones from the graft, numbering several hundred, reportedly supplied alpha-beta T cells about two months after transplant.

During its preparation, the TCRbeta library received unique molecular identifiers. TCRdb processed the PCR reads anew with MiXCR; each CDR3 protein has one entry. This table has some 120,000 distinct CDR3 sequences, roughly 23% appearing once. The chain couples TRBV20-1 to TRBJ2-5; 7 bases agree with TRBD2. This sample comprised PBMCs, mostly from graft donor cells, obtained 180 days after TCRalphabeta/CD19-depleted stem cell transplant. The clonotype comes from a male patient aged 2 to 10 who had a stem cell transplant for chronic granulomatous disease, so the T cells may come from the graft donor. The CDR3 region has the DNA TGCAGTGCTGGGACTATACAAGAGACCCAGTACTTC. Translated: CSAGTIQETQYF.